This entry lists 17 T cell receptor beta chains sequenced from one sample in a study of shared clonotypes between healthy human individuals. Some clones are missing from TCRdb's copy, which holds only in-frame ones; the method was immunoSEQ multiplex PCR. The sample records about 2,500,000 clones, roughly 92% being singletons. The specimen was naive CD4+ T cells sorted from blood. The subset here: CD45RA+ positively selected. The receptors stem from a young man in good health.

This clone came up once. V gene TRBV5-4 combines with J gene TRBJ2-3, with 16 nucleotides matching TRBD2. The germline gives CDR1 SGHNT, CDR2 YYREEE (reference sequence). The CDR3 has 18 amino acids. V lost 4 bases and J lost 2; bases outside the gene matches: 7. In DNA, the CDR3 is TGTGCCAGCAGCCCCGGGACTAGCGGGGGGGCCGACACAGATACGCAGTATTTT. As protein: CASSPGTSGGADTDTQYF.

This chain uses TRBV28 with TRBJ2-1; D is possibly TRBD2 (6 bases). CDR3 size: 16 residues. CDR1 and CDR2 from the germline V gene are MDHEN and SYDVKM. Trimming shortened V by 6 bases and J by 7 bases, and 22 bases separated the two germline ends. CDR3 residues: CASSRSGTSGSNEQFF. For the CDR3, the DNA is TGTGCCAGCAGCCGGTCCGGGACTTCAGGGAGTAATGAGCAGTTCTTC. Drawing the rest from reference TRBV28 and TRBJ2-1, the complete variable domain is DVKVTQSSRYLVKRTGEKVFLECVQDMDHENMFWYRQDPGLGLRLIYFSYDVKMKEKGDIPEGYSVSREKKERFSLILESASTNQTSMYLCASSRSGTSGSNEQFFGPGTRLTVL.

The chain employs TRBV25-1 and TRBJ2-7; tentative D call: TRBD2 (5 bases). This CDR3 is built from 13 residues. Trimming took off 2 bases at V and 2 bases at J, with 7 bases between the two ends. CDR1 MGHDK and CDR2 SYGVNS come from the germline V gene. The DNA of the CDR3 is TGTGCCAGCAGTGAAACGGGGACCTACGAGCAGTACTTC. It is translated as CASSETGTYEQYF.

On this clone: The identical CDR3 is also encoded by other nucleotide sequences in the sample. CDR3 sequence: CASSWDSPTDTQYF. The CDR3 DNA is TGCGCCAGCAGCTGGGACAGTCCCACAGATACGCAGTATTTT. This sequence joins TRBV5-1 and TRBJ2-3; 7 nucleotides align to TRBD1. This CDR3 region has 14 residues. The J segment lost 2 bases and the V segment lost 3 bases, leaving 3 bases of the junction unmatched. Germline V gene data show CDR1 as SGHRS and CDR2 as YFSETQ.

The V and J genes are TRBV18 and TRBJ2-7, with 7 bases fitting TRBD1. The CDR3 runs 15 residues. Per germline, CDR1 KGHSH and CDR2 LQKENI. The J segment lost 0 bases and the V segment lost 0 bases, leaving 2 bases of the junction unmatched. The CDR3 sequence: CASSPPDRNSYEQYF. Written as DNA, the CDR3 is TGTGCCAGCTCACCACCGGACAGGAACTCCTACGAGCAGTACTTC. Supplemented by reference TRBV18 and TRBJ2-7, the full variable domain reads NAGVMQNPRHLVRRRGQEARLRCSPMKGHSHVYWYRQLPEEGLKFMVYLQKENIIDESGMPKERFSAEFPKEGPSILRIQQVVRGDSAAYFCASSPPDRNSYEQYFGPGTRLTVT.

The chain uses TRBV30 and TRBJ2-7; TRBD1 might be the D (6 bases). Germline loops: CDR1 GTSNPN, CDR2 SVGIG (reference sequence). V lost 3 bases and J 4 bases, leaving 19 bases between the germline ends. The CDR3 contains 15 residues. The CDR3 is CAWSGKQGGGYEQYF. CDR3 nucleotides: TGTGCCTGGAGCGGAAAACAGGGTGGTGGATACGAGCAGTACTTC.

As to this clone: This sample also contains other DNA sequences that code for the same CDR3. The chain combines TRBV6-6 with TRBJ1-5; 9 bases are shared with TRBD1. Trimming removed 5 bases from V and 4 bases from J; junction bases left unmatched: 6. There are 15 residues in the CDR3. Germline CDR1 reads MNHNY; CDR2 reads SVGAGI (reference sequence). The CDR3 region has the DNA TGTGCCAGCAGTAGTTCCGGGACAGGGAATCAGCCCCAGCATTTT. Translated: CASSSSGTGNQPQHF.

The V call is TRBV7-9, the J call TRBJ2-7; D gene uncertain. In germline, CDR1 is SEHNR, CDR2 FQNEAQ (reference sequence). Deletions cut 0 bases from V and 7 bases from J, with 10 bases between. This CDR3 spans 13 amino acids. The CDR3: CASSLAEKGEQYF. DNA of the CDR3: TGTGCCAGCAGCTTAGCGGAAAAGGGTGAGCAGTACTTC.

The rearrangement uses TRBV7-2 and TRBJ1-1; 8 bases agree with TRBD1. Germline values: CDR1 SGHTA, CDR2 FQGNSA. Trimming at V came to 0 bases and at J to 2 bases, leaving 5 bases not matched to a gene. The CDR3 has 16 residues. The CDR3 region is CASSLAQGVGNTEAFF. As DNA, the CDR3 is TGTGCCAGCAGCTTAGCACAGGGGGTAGGTAACACTGAAGCTTTCTTT.

The sample holds a few counts of this clone. This chain connects TRBV5-1 to TRBJ1-4; possible D gene TRBD1, 6 bases. Trimming stripped 2 bases from V and 5 bases from J, with 10 bases between. CDR3 length equals 14 residues. The V gene's germline CDR1 is SGHRS and CDR2 YFSETQ. The CDR3 region is CASSFETGNEKLFF. The DNA of the CDR3 is TGCGCCAGCAGCTTCGAAACAGGGAATGAAAAACTGTTTTTT.

V gene TRBV5-4 combines with J gene TRBJ2-2; TRBD1 matches 11 bases. The V and J ends lost 3 bases and 5 bases, in that order; junction bases with no gene match: 3. Germline CDR1 and CDR2: SGHNT and YYREEE (reference sequence). This CDR3 spans 15 amino acids. The CDR3, as DNA: TGTGCCAGCAGCTGGGGACAGGGGGGGACCGGGGAGCTGTTTTTT. This translates into CASSWGQGGTGELFF.

The chain links TRBV6-1 to TRBJ1-4; D is unresolved. Germline V CDR1 and CDR2: MNHNS, SASEGT. Trimming left V 3 bases short and J 8 bases short, with 13 bases between. This CDR3 has 14 residues. CDR3 nucleotides: TGTGCCAGCAGTGACTCTCGGGCGCGGGAAAAACTGTTTTTT. The encoded protein is CASSDSRAREKLFF.

The chain joins TRBV6-6 to TRBJ2-1, with D hard to call. This CDR3 spans 11 amino acids. CDR1 and CDR2 from the germline V gene are MNHNY and SVGAGI (reference sequence). V lost 5 bases, J lost 2 bases, and 1 base lay in between. In nucleotides, the CDR3 is TGTGCCAGCAGTACCTACAATGAGCAGTTCTTC. It codes for CASSTYNEQFF.

The V gene is TRBV28, the J gene TRBJ2-1; weak D call: TRBD2 (9 bases). Germline V gene lookup returns CDR1 MDHEN and CDR2 SYDVKM. The CDR3 covers 17 residues. Trimming stripped 6 bases from V and 11 bases from J, with 29 bases between. The CDR3 spells CASSQPGTGRAGGKQFF. CDR3 bases: TGTGCCAGCAGCCAACCCGGGACAGGCCGAGCGGGGGGTAAGCAGTTCTTC.

This chain links TRBV18 with TRBJ2-7; TRBD2 agrees at 11 bases. CDR3 length: 16 amino acids. V gave up 6 bases and J gave up 1 base; unmatched junction bases: 8. Germline-derived CDR1 and CDR2 are KGHSH and LQKENI. The CDR3 loop is CASSRTSGSSSYEQYF. CDR3 nucleotide sequence: TGTGCCAGCTCGCGTACTAGCGGGAGCTCGTCCTACGAGCAGTACTTC.

J is TRBJ2-7 and V is TRBV25-1; D may be TRBD1 or TRBD2 (5 bases each). V lost 3 bases and J 0 bases, leaving 12 bases between the germline ends. The germline gives CDR1 MGHDK, CDR2 SYGVNS. There are 15 residues in the CDR3. In nucleotides, the CDR3 is TGTGCCAGCAGTGATGATCGGGGCGGCTCCTACGAGCAGTACTTC. Encoded protein: CASSDDRGGSYEQYF.

The rearrangement links TRBV10-3 to TRBJ2-2; 7 bases match TRBD2. J lost 8 bases, V lost 4 bases, and 7 bases had no gene match. The germline V gene has CDR1 ENHRY and CDR2 SYGVKD. The CDR3 is made up of 14 amino acids. Here the CDR3 reads CAISGEGPKGELFF. In nucleotides, the CDR3 is TGTGCCATCAGTGGGGAGGGGCCGAAGGGGGAGCTGTTTTTT.